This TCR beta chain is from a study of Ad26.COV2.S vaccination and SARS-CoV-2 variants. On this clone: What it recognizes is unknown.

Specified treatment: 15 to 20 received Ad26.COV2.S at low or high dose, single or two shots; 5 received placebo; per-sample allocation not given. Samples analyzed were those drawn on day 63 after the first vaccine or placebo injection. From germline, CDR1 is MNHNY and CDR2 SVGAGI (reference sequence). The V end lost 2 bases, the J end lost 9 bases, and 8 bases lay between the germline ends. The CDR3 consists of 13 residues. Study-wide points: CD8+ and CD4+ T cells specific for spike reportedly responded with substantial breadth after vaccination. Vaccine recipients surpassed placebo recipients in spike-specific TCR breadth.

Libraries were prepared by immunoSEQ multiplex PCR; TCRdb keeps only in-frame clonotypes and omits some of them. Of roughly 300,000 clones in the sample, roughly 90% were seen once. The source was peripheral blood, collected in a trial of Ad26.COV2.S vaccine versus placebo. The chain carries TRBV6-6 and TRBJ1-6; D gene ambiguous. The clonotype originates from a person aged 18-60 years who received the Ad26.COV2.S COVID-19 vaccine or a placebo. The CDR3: CASSYSGFSPLHF. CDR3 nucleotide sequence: TGTGCCAGCAGTTACAGCGGGTTTTCACCCCTCCACTTT.